This T cell receptor (beta chain) derives from a study of blood T cell repertoires in COVID-19. Whole-study context: Samples came from the United States, Italy and Spain, spanning acute and convalescent COVID-19.

Sequencing was performed with immunoSEQ multiplex PCR; in TCRdb, only in-frame clones are kept and a portion is missing. The sample records 160,000 or so clones, 70% to 90% being singletons. Germline V gives CDR1 SEHNR, CDR2 FQNEAQ (reference sequence). The CDR3 spans 15 residues. V shed 3 bases, J shed 2 bases, and the junction held 3 bases outside the gene matches. Sequencing was done on a sample of PBMCs or T cells enriched from blood (not recorded which). This clonotype originated in a man aged 40-50 years who had recovered from COVID-19. The chain joins TRBV7-9 to TRBJ2-3; 9 bases line up with TRBD1. The CDR3 reads CASSLGQGLTDTQYF. The CDR3 DNA is TGTGCCAGCAGCTTGGGACAGGGACTCACAGATACGCAGTATTTT.